This T cell receptor (beta chain) was recorded in a study of cytomegalovirus exposure and HLA in healthy donors. The sample holds a few counts of this clone. Its antigen is unidentified. The CDR3 spans 14 residues. The J segment lost 2 bases and the V segment lost 5 bases, leaving 3 bases of the junction unmatched. Germline V gene sequence: CDR1 SNHLY, CDR2 FYNNEI. Study-wide points: Some TCR beta chains (roughly 160 of them) were listed as cytomegalovirus-associated. Trimming of TCR beta V- and J-genes showed a link, identified in a later analysis, to a missense DCLRE1C variant. Reports indicated that the classifier achieved high specificity and sensitivity in diagnosing cytomegalovirus status.

The primer mix had 60 Vbeta and 13 Jbeta primers. Data came from immunoSEQ multiplex PCR; TCRdb stores just in-frame clones and leaves some out. The sample lists 150,000 or so clones, 70% to 90% occurring once. The sequenced sample was PBMCs. The gene calls are TRBV2 and TRBJ1-5; TRBD1 agrees at 7 bases. This receptor was identified in a woman younger than 30 in good health and CMV-seronegative. For the CDR3, the DNA is TGTGCCAGCAGTCGACAGGGAGGCAATCAGCCCCAGCATTTT. Translated: CASSRQGGNQPQHF.